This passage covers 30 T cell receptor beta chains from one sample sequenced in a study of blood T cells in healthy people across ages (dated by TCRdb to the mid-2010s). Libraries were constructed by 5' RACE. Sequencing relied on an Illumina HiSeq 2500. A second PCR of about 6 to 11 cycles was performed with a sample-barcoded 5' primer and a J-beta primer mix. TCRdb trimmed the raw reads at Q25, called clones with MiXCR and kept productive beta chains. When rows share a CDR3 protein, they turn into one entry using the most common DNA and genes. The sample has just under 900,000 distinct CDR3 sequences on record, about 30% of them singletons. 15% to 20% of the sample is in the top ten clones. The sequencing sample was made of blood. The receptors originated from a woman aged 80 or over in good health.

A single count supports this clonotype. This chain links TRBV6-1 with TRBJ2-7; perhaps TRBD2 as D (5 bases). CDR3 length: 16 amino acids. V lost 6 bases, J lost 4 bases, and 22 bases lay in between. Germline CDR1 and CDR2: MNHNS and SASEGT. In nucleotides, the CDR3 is TGTGCCAGCAGAGAATTCCAGCCTCTCGGGGAATACGAGCAGTACTTC. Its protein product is CASREFQPLGEYEQYF.

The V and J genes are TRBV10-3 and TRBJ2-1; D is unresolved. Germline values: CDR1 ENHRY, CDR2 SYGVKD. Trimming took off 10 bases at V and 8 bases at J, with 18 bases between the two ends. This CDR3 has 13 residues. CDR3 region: CASRIQIQDEQFF. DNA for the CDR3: TGTGCCAGCAGGATACAAATCCAAGATGAGCAGTTCTTC.

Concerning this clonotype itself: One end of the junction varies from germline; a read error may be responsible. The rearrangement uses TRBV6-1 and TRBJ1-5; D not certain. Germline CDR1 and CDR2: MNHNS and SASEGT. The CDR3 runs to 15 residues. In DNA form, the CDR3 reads TGTGCCAACAGTTCCGAGGCAGGTAGCAATCAGCCCCAGCATTTT. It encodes CANSSEAGSNQPQHF.

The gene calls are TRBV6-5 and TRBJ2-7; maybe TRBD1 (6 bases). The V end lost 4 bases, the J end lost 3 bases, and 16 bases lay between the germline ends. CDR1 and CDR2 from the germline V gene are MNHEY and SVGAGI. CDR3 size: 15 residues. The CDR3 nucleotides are TGTGCCAGCAGTTGTCGGGTAGGCAGGGGCTACGAGCAGTACTTC. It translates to CASSCRVGRGYEQYF.

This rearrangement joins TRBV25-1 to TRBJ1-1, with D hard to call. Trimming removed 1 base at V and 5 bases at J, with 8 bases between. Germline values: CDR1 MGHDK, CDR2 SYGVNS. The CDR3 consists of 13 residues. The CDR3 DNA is TGTGCCAGCAGTGAATTAATTGGAACTGAAGCTTTCTTT. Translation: CASSELIGTEAFF. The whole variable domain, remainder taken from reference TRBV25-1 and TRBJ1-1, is EADIYQTPRYLVIGTGKKITLECSQTMGHDKMYWYQQDPGMELHLIHYSYGVNSTEKGDLSSESTVSRIRTEHFPLTLESARPSHTSQYLCASSELIGTEAFFGQGTRLTVV.

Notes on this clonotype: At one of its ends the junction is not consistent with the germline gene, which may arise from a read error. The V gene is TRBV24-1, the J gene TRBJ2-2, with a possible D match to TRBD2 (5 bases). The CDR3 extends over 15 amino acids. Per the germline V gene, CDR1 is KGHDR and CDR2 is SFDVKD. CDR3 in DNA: TGTGCCACCAGTGAATGGCAGGCAGGCGCCGGGGAGCGGTTTTTT. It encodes CATSEWQAGAGERFF.

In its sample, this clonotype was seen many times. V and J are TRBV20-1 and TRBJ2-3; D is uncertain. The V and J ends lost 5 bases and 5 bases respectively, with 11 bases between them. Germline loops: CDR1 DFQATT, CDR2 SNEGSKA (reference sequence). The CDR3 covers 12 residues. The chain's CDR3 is CSAGQAEDTQYF. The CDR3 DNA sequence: TGCAGTGCTGGGCAAGCAGAAGATACGCAGTATTTT.

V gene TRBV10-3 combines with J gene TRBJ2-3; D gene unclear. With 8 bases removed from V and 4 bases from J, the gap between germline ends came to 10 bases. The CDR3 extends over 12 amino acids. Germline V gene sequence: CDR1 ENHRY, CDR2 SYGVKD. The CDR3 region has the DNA TGTGCCATCGGTACTACATCAGATACGCAGTATTTT. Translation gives CAIGTTSDTQYF.

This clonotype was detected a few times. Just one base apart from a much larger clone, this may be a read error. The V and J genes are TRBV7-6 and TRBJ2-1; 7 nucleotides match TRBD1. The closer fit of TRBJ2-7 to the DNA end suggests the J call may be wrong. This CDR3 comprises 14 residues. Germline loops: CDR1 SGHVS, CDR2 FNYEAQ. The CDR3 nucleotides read TGTGCCAGCAGCCCAGGACAGGCCTACAATGAGCAGTACTTC. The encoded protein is CASSPGQAYNEQYF.

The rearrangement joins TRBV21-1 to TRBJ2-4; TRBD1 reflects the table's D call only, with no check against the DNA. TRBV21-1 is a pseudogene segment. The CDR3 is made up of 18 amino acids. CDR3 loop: CASSKALRGRRAKNIQYF. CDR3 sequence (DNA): TGTGCCAGCAGCAAAGCGCTAAGGGGGCGAAGGGCCAAAAACATTCAGTACTTC.

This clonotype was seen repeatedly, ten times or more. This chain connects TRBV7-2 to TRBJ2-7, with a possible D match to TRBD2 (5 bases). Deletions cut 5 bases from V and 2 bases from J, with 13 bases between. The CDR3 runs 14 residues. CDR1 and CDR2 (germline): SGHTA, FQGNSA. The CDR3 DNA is TGTGCCAGCAGCGAAGGAGGCAAAGCCTACGAGCAGTACTTC. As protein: CASSEGGKAYEQYF.

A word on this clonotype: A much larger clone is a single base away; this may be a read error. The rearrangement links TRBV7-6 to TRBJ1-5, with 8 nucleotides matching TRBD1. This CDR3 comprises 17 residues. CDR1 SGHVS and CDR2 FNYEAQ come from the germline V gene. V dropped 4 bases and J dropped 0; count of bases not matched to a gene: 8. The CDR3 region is CASSSRAGGYSNQPQHF. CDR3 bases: TGTGCCAGCAGCTCGCGGGCAGGGGGCTATAGCAATCAGCCCCAGCATTTT.

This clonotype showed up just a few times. CDR3 in amino acids: CSTRDYLQETQYF. The CDR3 DNA reads as TGCAGTACTCGGGACTACCTCCAAGAGACCCAGTACTTC. V gene TRBV20-1 combines with J gene TRBJ2-5, with TRBD2 matching 7 bases. This CDR3 region has 13 residues. CDR1 is DFQATT and CDR2 is SNEGSKA in the germline V gene (reference sequence). V was clipped by 8 bases and J by 1 base; unmatched bases: 7.

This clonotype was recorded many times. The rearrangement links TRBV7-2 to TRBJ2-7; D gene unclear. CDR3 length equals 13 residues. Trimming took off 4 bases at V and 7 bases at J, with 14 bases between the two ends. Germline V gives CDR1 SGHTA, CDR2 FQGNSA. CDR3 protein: CASSSNGPREQYF. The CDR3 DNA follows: TGTGCCAGCAGCTCGAACGGGCCTAGGGAGCAGTACTTC.

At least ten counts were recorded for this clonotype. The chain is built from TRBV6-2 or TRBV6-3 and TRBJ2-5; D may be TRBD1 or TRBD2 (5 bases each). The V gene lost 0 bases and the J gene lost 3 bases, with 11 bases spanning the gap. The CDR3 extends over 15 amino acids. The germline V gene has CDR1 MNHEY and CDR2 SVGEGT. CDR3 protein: CASSYSVGTKETQYF. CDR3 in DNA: TGTGCCAGCAGTTACTCTGTGGGGACGAAAGAGACCCAGTACTTC.

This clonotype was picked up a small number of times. For the CDR3, the DNA is TGCAGTGCTAGGGCGGCCTATAACTACACCTTC. The encoded protein is CSARAAYNYTF. The chain is built from TRBV20-1 and TRBJ1-2, with D uncertain. V was cut by 3 bases and J by 10 bases, with 12 bases left in between. The CDR3 covers 11 residues. Germline CDR1 DFQATT, CDR2 SNEGSKA (reference sequence).

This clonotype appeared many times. CDR3 protein: CASSLTGRSEKLFF. The CDR3 bases are TGTGCCAGCAGCTTGACAGGGCGGAGCGAAAAACTGTTTTTT. The chain joins TRBV7-2 to TRBJ1-4, with TRBD1 identical over 7 bases. With 3 bases clipped from V and 8 bases from J, the junction kept 6 bases outside the gene matches. CDR1 is SGHTA, CDR2 FQGNSA, per germline. This CDR3 has 14 residues.

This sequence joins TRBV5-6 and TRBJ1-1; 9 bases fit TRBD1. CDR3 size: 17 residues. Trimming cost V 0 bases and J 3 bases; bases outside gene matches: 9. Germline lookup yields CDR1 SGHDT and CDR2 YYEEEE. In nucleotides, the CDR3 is TGTGCCAGCAGCTTGGAACAGGGGGCAGATATTCACACTGAAGCTTTCTTT. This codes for CASSLEQGADIHTEAFF. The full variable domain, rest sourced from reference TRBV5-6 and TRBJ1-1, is DAGVTQSPTHLIKTRGQQVTLRCSPKSGHDTVSWYQQALGQGPQFIFQYYEEEERQRGNFPDRFSGHQFPNYSSELNVNALLLGDSALYLCASSLEQGADIHTEAFFGQGTRLTVV.

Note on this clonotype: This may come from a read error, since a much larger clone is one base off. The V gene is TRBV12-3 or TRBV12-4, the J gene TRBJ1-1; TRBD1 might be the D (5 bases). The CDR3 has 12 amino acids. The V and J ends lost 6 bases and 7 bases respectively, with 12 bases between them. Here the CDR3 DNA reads TGTGCCAGCAGGGGGGTAATGCTTGAAGCTTTCTTT. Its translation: CASRGVMLEAFF.

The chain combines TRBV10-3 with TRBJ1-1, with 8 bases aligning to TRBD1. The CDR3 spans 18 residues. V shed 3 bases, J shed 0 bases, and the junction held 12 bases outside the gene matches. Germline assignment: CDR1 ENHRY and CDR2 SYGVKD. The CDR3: CAISERQGRDLVNTEAFF. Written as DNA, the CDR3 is TGTGCCATCAGTGAACGACAGGGGAGAGATTTGGTGAACACTGAAGCTTTCTTT.

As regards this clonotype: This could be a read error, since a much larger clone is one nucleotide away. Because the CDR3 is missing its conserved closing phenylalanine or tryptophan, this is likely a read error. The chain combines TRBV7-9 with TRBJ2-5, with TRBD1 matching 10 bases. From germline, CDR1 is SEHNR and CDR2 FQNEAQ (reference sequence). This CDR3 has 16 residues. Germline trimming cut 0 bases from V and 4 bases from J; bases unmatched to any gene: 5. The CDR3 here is CASSLASGQGGETQYV. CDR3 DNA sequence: TGTGCCAGCAGCTTAGCGTCAGGACAGGGGGGAGAGACCCAGTACGTC.

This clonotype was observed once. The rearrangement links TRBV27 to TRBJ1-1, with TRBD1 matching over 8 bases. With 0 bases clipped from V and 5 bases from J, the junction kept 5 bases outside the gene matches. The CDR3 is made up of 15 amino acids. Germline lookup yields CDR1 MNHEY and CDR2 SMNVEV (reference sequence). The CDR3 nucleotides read TGTGCCAGCAGTTTATCTCCAGGGGGCGCAACTGAAGCTTTCTTT. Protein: CASSLSPGGATEAFF.

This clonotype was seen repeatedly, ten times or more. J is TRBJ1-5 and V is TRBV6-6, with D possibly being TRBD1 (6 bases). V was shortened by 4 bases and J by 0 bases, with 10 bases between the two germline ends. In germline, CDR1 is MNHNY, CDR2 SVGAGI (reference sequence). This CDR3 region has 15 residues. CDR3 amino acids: CASSSGQYSNQPQHF. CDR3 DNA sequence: TGTGCCAGCAGTTCGGGACAATATAGCAATCAGCCCCAGCATTTT.

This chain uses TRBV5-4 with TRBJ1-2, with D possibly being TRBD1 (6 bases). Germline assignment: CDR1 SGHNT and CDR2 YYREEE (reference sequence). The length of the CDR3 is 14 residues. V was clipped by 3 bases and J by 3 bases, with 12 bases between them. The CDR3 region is CASSSPGVYYGYTF. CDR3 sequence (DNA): TGTGCCAGCAGCTCCCCAGGGGTCTACTATGGCTACACCTTC. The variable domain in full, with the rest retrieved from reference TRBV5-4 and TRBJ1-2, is ETGVTQSPTHLIKTRGQQVTLRCSSQSGHNTVSWYQQALGQGPQFIFQYYREEENGRGNFPPRFSGLQFPNYSSELNVNALELDDSALYLCASSSPGVYYGYTFGSGTRLTVV.

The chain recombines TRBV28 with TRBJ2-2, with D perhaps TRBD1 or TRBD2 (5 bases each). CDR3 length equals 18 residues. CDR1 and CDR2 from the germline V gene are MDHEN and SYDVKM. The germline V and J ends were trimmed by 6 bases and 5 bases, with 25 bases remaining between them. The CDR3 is CASSGAGSGPPRTGELFF. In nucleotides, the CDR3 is TGTGCCAGCAGCGGAGCTGGGTCGGGGCCTCCCCGGACCGGGGAGCTGTTTTTT.

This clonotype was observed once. The CDR3, as DNA: TGTGCCAGCGGTAAAGGACCAGATACGCAGTATTTT. Amino acids: CASGKGPDTQYF. The chain uses TRBV6-1 and TRBJ2-3; no clear D gene. Between the trimmed V and J ends, which lost 8 bases and 4 bases, there was a span of 10 bases. Germline lookup yields CDR1 MNHNS and CDR2 SASEGT. The CDR3 totals 12 residues.

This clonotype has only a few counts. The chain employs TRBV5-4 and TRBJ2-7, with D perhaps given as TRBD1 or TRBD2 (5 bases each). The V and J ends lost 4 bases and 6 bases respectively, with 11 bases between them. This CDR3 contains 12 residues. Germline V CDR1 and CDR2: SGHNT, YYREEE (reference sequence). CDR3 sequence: CASSRGVGEQYF. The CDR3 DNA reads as TGTGCCAGCAGCCGAGGGGTTGGCGAGCAGTACTTC.

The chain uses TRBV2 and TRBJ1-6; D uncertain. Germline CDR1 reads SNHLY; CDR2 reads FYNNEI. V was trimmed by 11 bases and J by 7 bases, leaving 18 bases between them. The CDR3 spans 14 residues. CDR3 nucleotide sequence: TGTGCCGGTACACGAGAAGACACCAATTCACCCCTCCACTTT. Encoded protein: CAGTREDTNSPLHF.

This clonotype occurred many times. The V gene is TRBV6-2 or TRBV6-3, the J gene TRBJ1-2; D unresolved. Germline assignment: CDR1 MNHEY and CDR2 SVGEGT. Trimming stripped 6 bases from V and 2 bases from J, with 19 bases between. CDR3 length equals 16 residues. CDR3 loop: CASRTLDGTTNYGYTF. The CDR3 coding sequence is TGTGCCAGCAGAACACTCGACGGTACAACGAACTATGGCTACACCTTC.

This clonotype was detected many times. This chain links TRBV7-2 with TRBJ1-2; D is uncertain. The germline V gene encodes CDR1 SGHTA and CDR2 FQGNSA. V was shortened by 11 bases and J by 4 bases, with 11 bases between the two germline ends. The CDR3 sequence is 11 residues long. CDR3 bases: TGTGCCGCCGGGCGAGGCTATGGCTACACCTTC. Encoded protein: CAAGRGYGYTF.